This TCR beta chain comes out of a study of early T cells in non-severe SARS-CoV-2 infection. As for the study in general: Chains from this unsorted whole-blood bulk RNA could not be paired.

The protocol attached unique molecular identifiers to individual cDNA molecules. MiXCR, run by TCRdb on the 5' RACE reads, gives a single entry per CDR3 protein. The sample lists about 26,000 distinct CDR3 sequences, about 4.6% occurring once. This CDR3 region has 15 residues. CDR1 is SGHDT and CDR2 is YYEEEE in the germline V gene. The V gene lost 2 bases and the J gene lost 4 bases, with 13 bases spanning the gap. Study-wide results and limits: Anti-spike CD8 responses were favored by VDJdb matching, which missed private and CD4 specificities.

Many counts were recorded for this clonotype. The target antigen is unknown. The rearrangement joins TRBV5-6 to TRBJ2-1, with D tentatively TRBD2 (5 bases). Sequenced material: whole blood. This receptor was taken from an adult who was a healthcare worker with PCR-confirmed SARS-CoV-2 infection or an uninfected control (not recorded which). CDR3 amino acids: CASSLITAEYNEQFF. The DNA for the CDR3 is TGTGCCAGCAGCTTAATCACAGCGGAGTACAATGAGCAGTTCTTC.